This record concerns one T cell receptor (beta chain) sequence. As yet, its antigen is unknown. PCR amplification relied on 60 Vbeta primers (plus 13 Jbeta primers). Sequencing was performed with immunoSEQ multiplex PCR; in TCRdb, only in-frame clones are kept and a portion is missing. The sample yields about 140,000 clones, about 10% seen once. The data were taken from a study of cytomegalovirus exposure and HLA in healthy donors. The donors gave bone marrow, and they were healthy. General observations from the study: According to an earlier analysis, most TCR beta V segments yielded productive rearrangements about 87% or about 30% of the time.

CDR1 LNHNV and CDR2 YYDKDF come from the germline V gene (reference sequence). V dropped 1 base and J dropped 7 bases, with 14 bases sitting between them. The CDR3 length is 15 residues. Source material: PBMCs. This sequence was found in a man in his fifties or sixties in good health and CMV-seronegative. The rearrangement links TRBV15 to TRBJ2-1, with D tentatively TRBD2 (6 bases). The CDR3 nucleotides read TGTGCCACCAGCAGAGCGGCGGGAACGGTGAATGAGCAGTTCTTC. Amino acid sequence: CATSRAAGTVNEQFF.